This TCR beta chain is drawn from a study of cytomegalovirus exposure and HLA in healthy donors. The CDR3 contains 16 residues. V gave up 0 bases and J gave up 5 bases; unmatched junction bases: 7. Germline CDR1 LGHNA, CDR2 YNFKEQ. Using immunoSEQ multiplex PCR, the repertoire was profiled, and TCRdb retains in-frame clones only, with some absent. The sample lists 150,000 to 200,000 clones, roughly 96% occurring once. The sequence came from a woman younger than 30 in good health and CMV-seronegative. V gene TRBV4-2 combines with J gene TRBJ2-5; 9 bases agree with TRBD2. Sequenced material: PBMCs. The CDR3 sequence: CASSQDLGTSTETQYF. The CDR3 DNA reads TGTGCCAGCAGCCAAGATCTTGGGACTAGCACGGAGACCCAGTACTTC.